The present T cell receptor (beta chain) was sequenced within a study of beta chain features in type 1 diabetes. Study summary: There was similarity between patients and healthy donors in age, gender and cell yields. Regarding the study as a whole: A pattern of fewer insertions and more deletions at VDJ junctions was seen in type 1 diabetes patients. Shorter templates may be favored by PCR, equally so in patients and controls.

V lost 3 bases, J lost 7 bases, and 13 bases lay in between. Germline V gene sequence: CDR1 KGHSH, CDR2 LQKENI. This CDR3 contains 14 residues. The entirety of the isolated RNA underwent reverse transcription, so expressed TCRB transcripts were sequenced. TCRdb's table, derived via immunoSEQ multiplex PCR, lists solely in-frame clones and lacks some. There are about 220,000 clones in the sample; roughly 10% occur only once, and 1% to 1.5% lies in the top ten. Stem cell-like memory, regulatory, central memory and naive CD4+ cells were sorted via CD45RO/CCR7/CD25/CD127/CD95/CD27. Worth noting for this clone: Its antigen is as yet unknown.

Sequences were obtained from central memory CD4+ T cells from blood. V usage is TRBV18 and J usage is TRBJ1-5; D remains unclear. The TCR originated in a man aged 18-30 years in good health. Written as DNA, the CDR3 is TGTGCCAGCTCACCGAGGCAGGAGTCGCAGCCCCAGCATTTT. Protein: CASSPRQESQPQHF.